This entry lists 27 T cell receptor beta chains sequenced from one sample in a study of shared clonotypes between healthy human individuals. Measured with immunoSEQ multiplex PCR; TCRdb has only the in-frame clones, and not every one. The sample holds roughly 480,000 clones; around 79% are singletons and the top ten take approximately 12%. The sequenced material came from PBMCs. Source of these receptors: a woman aged 40 to 50 in good health. Some clones in this sample may be carry-over from other donors' samples.

This clone was found once. The genes are TRBV7-8 and TRBJ2-1; possibly TRBD1 for D (6 bases). Germline V gene sequence: CDR1 SGHVS, CDR2 FQNEAQ. Trimming removed 5 bases at V and 10 bases at J, with 33 bases between. CDR3 size: 19 residues. CDR3 sequence (DNA): TGTGCCAGCAGCCTTGCCAGGACAGTGGGGTATACCTTTCTAAACGAGCAGTTCTTC. Its protein is CASSLARTVGYTFLNEQFF.

The chain links TRBV20-1 to TRBJ1-2; D remains ambiguous. The length of the CDR3 is 10 residues. CDR1 and CDR2 (germline): DFQATT, SNEGSKA (reference sequence). Trimming took 3 bases from V and 6 from J, leaving 5 bases between them. CDR3 residues: CSASLNGYTF. CDR3 DNA: TGCAGTGCTAGCTTGAATGGCTACACCTTC.

This clone was observed at least ten times. This rearrangement joins TRBV7-6 to TRBJ2-1; no definite D call. The CDR3 runs 16 residues. V gave up 2 bases and J gave up 7 bases, with 18 bases separating them. Looked up from germline, CDR1 is SGHVS and CDR2 is FNYEAQ. This CDR3 is CASSLSGATYPNEQFF. CDR3 nucleotides: TGTGCCAGCAGCTTAAGTGGTGCTACTTACCCTAATGAGCAGTTCTTC.

The chain joins TRBV27 to TRBJ1-2, with 7 bases fitting TRBD1. Trimming took 2 bases from V and 8 from J; bases not matched to a gene: 11. CDR3 length: 15 residues. Germline V gene sequence: CDR1 MNHEY, CDR2 SMNVEV (reference sequence). CDR3 bases: TGTGCCAGCAGTTTACTCTCCGGGACAGCCTTCGGCTACACCTTC. This codes for CASSLLSGTAFGYTF.

The J gene is TRBJ2-5, the V gene TRBV10-2; TRBD2 agrees at 8 bases. The CDR3 is 14 amino acids. With V trimmed by 10 bases and J by 5 bases, 12 bases remained unmatched. Looked up from germline, CDR1 is WSHSY and CDR2 is SAAADI. The CDR3 here is CATGLGRAVETQYF. The CDR3 DNA reads as TGCGCCACCGGTCTCGGGAGGGCCGTCGAGACCCAGTACTTC.

The chain links TRBV5-4 to TRBJ2-1, with D hard to call. The CDR3 has 15 amino acids. Trimming took off 0 bases at V and 0 bases at J, with 7 bases between the two ends. Germline V gene sequence: CDR1 SGHNT, CDR2 YYREEE (reference sequence). The CDR3 here is CASSLEVLSYNEQFF. The CDR3 DNA reads as TGTGCCAGCAGCTTGGAGGTCCTCTCCTACAATGAGCAGTTCTTC. The full variable domain, with the rest looked up from reference TRBV5-4 and TRBJ2-1, is ETGVTQSPTHLIKTRGQQVTLRCSSQSGHNTVSWYQQALGQGPQFIFQYYREEENGRGNFPPRFSGLQFPNYSSELNVNALELDDSALYLCASSLEVLSYNEQFFGPGTRLTVL.

A note on this clone: This same CDR3 is encoded by further DNA sequences in the sample. The chain couples TRBV28 to TRBJ2-7; 7 nucleotides align to TRBD1. The germline CDR1 and CDR2 sequences are MDHEN and SYDVKM. The V and J ends lost 3 bases and 1 base, in that order; junction bases with no gene match: 6. The CDR3 totals 15 residues. CDR3 nucleotide sequence: TGTGCCAGCAGTTTGCGGACAGGCCTTTCCTACGAGCAGTACTTC. This codes for CASSLRTGLSYEQYF.

The V call is TRBV28, the J call TRBJ2-3, with unresolved D. Germline V gene data show CDR1 as MDHEN and CDR2 as SYDVKM. The germline V and J ends were trimmed by 10 bases and 3 bases, with 23 bases remaining between them. The CDR3 runs 16 residues. This CDR3 is CATANTALQGTDTQYF. DNA of the CDR3: TGTGCCACCGCTAATACAGCACTTCAAGGGACAGATACGCAGTATTTT. Using reference TRBV28 and TRBJ2-3 for the parts outside the CDR3, the full variable domain is DVKVTQSSRYLVKRTGEKVFLECVQDMDHENMFWYRQDPGLGLRLIYFSYDVKMKEKGDIPEGYSVSREKKERFSLILESASTNQTSMYLCATANTALQGTDTQYFGPGTRLTVL.

The chain joins TRBV28 to TRBJ2-7; D may match TRBD1 or TRBD2 (5 bases each). Germline V gives CDR1 MDHEN, CDR2 SYDVKM. The length of the CDR3 is 14 residues. The germline V and J ends were trimmed by 4 bases and 4 bases, with 14 bases remaining between them. The CDR3 region is CASSSGSGGYEQYF. The CDR3 DNA is TGTGCCAGCAGTTCAGGGTCTGGCGGGTACGAGCAGTACTTC.

The chain couples TRBV7-9 to TRBJ1-2, with 10 bases identical to TRBD1. Trimming took 4 bases from V and 1 from J; bases not matched to a gene: 6. The germline V gene encodes CDR1 SEHNR and CDR2 FQNEAQ (reference sequence). CDR3 length: 16 residues. In DNA, the CDR3 is TGTGCCAGCAGCTCCGACAGGGGGCGCGGTAACTATGGCTACACCTTC. Protein product: CASSSDRGRGNYGYTF.

This clone appeared a few times. The CDR3 DNA follows: TGTGCCAGCAGCTTAGCCCTTGGTGGTTACGGCGGCTACACCTTC. Translated: CASSLALGGYGGYTF. The rearrangement uses TRBV7-9 and TRBJ1-2; D gene ambiguous. The CDR3 spans 15 residues. V was clipped by 0 bases and J by 8 bases, with 16 bases between them. CDR1 is SEHNR, CDR2 FQNEAQ, per germline (reference sequence).

This clone has just one count. This chain connects TRBV5-1 to TRBJ2-1; 8 bases match TRBD1. Germline V lookup: CDR1 SGHRS, CDR2 YFSETQ. Trimming cost V 4 bases and J 5 bases; bases outside gene matches: 8. The CDR3 totals 15 residues. Here the CDR3 DNA reads TGCGCCAGCAGCGCACAGGGGGATCTTAACAATGAGCAGTTCTTC. It encodes CASSAQGDLNNEQFF.

This chain joins TRBV30 and TRBJ1-4; D possibly corresponds to TRBD1 (5 bases). With 6 bases removed from V and 5 bases from J, the gap between germline ends came to 7 bases. Germline V gives CDR1 GTSNPN, CDR2 SVGIG (reference sequence). The CDR3 sequence is 11 residues long. This chain's CDR3 is CACRANEKLFF. The CDR3 coding sequence is TGTGCCTGCAGGGCCAATGAAAAACTGTTTTTT.

Only a few counts were recorded for this clone. This CDR3 reads CASSPQDRDNQPQHF. The DNA for the CDR3 is TGTGCCAGCAGCCCCCAGGACAGGGACAATCAGCCCCAGCATTTT. The V and J genes are TRBV28 and TRBJ1-5; TRBD1 matches 8 bases. Looked up from germline, CDR1 is MDHEN and CDR2 is SYDVKM. This CDR3 region has 15 residues. The trim removed 6 bases at V and 3 bases at J, leaving 7 bases unmatched.

CDR3 in DNA: TGTGCCAGCAGTTCCCGACGGGGAGCTAGCACAGATACGCAGTATTTT. It specifies CASSSRRGASTDTQYF. This rearrangement joins TRBV6-6 to TRBJ2-3; a weak D match, TRBD2 (5 bases). This CDR3 has 16 amino acids. The germline gives CDR1 MNHNY, CDR2 SVGAGI (reference sequence). Between the trimmed V and J ends, which lost 4 bases and 0 bases, there was a span of 14 bases.

Concerning this clone: It may be a read error: a sequence one base away is much more abundant. Other DNA sequences in the same sample also yield this CDR3. V gene TRBV19 combines with J gene TRBJ1-1; D gene uncertain. This CDR3 has 14 amino acids. Germline assignment: CDR1 LNHDA and CDR2 SQIVND (reference sequence). This CDR3 is CASSIPGVNTEAFF. CDR3 nucleotide sequence: TGTGCCAGTAGTATCCCAGGAGTGAACACTGAGGCTTTCTTT.

The V and J genes are TRBV29-1 and TRBJ2-7; D uncertain. CDR1 and CDR2 (germline): SQVTM, ANQGSEA. This CDR3 has 12 residues. V was clipped by 4 bases and J by 6 bases, with 13 bases between them. CDR3 in DNA: TGCAGCGTTGGAGCCCATCGTAGCGAGCAGTACTTC. It codes for CSVGAHRSEQYF.

This clone was seen more than once but under ten times. The J gene is TRBJ2-7, the V gene TRBV7-2, with 7 bases matching TRBD2. Germline V gene lookup returns CDR1 SGHTA and CDR2 FQGNSA. The CDR3 has 15 residues. J lost 7 bases, V lost 0 bases, and 9 bases had no gene match. CDR3 loop: CASSLAVTSLSEQYF. CDR3 DNA sequence: TGTGCCAGCAGCTTAGCCGTGACTAGCCTCTCGGAGCAGTACTTC.

The J gene is TRBJ2-2, the V gene TRBV18; 12 bases line up with TRBD2. There are 17 residues in the CDR3. Germline V lookup: CDR1 KGHSH, CDR2 LQKENI. V lost 3 bases and J lost 7; bases outside the gene matches: 9. CDR3 DNA: TGTGCCAGCTCACCCAAACTAGCGGGAGGAAAGGACGGGGAGCTGTTTTTT. Translation gives CASSPKLAGGKDGELFF.

This chain connects TRBV2 to TRBJ2-1; D gene unclear. Germline-derived CDR1 and CDR2 are SNHLY and FYNNEI. The V end lost 7 bases, the J end lost 8 bases, and 9 bases lay between the germline ends. This CDR3 region has 11 residues. DNA for the CDR3: TGTGCCAGCAACATGGGCCATGAGCAGTTCTTC. Translation gives CASNMGHEQFF. The full variable domain, rest sourced from reference TRBV2 and TRBJ2-1, is EPEVTQTPSHQVTQMGQEVILRCVPISNHLYFYWYRQILGQKVEFLVSFYNNEISEKSEIFDDQFSVERPDGSNFTLKIRSTKLEDSAMYFCASNMGHEQFFGPGTRLTVL.

This chain links TRBV5-1 with TRBJ2-5; 9 bases match TRBD1. CDR3 length equals 15 residues. Germline assignment: CDR1 SGHRS and CDR2 YFSETQ. Trimming removed 0 bases from V and 4 bases from J; junction bases left unmatched: 4. The CDR3 loop reads CASSLAGTGLETQYF. The CDR3 bases are TGCGCCAGCAGCTTGGCAGGGACAGGGCTAGAGACCCAGTACTTC.

The rearrangement joins TRBV4-2 to TRBJ1-3, with D perhaps matching TRBD1 (5 bases). The CDR3 is 16 amino acids. CDR1 and CDR2 from the germline V gene are LGHNA and YNFKEQ. Trimming took off 0 bases at V and 0 bases at J, with 9 bases between the two ends. CDR3 coding DNA: TGTGCCAGCAGCCAAGATCCGGGGCCCTCTGGAAACACCATATATTTT. Translating it yields CASSQDPGPSGNTIYF.

V gene TRBV10-3 combines with J gene TRBJ2-4, with TRBD1 as a possible D gene (6 bases). Germline CDR1 and CDR2: ENHRY and SYGVKD. V lost 1 base and J 0 bases, leaving 19 bases between the germline ends. The CDR3 totals 19 residues. For the CDR3, the DNA is TGTGCCATCAGTGAGTTTGGCCAAACGAGGGGGTTAGCCAAAAACATTCAGTACTTC. It codes for CAISEFGQTRGLAKNIQYF.

The chain joins TRBV9 to TRBJ1-1; no reliable D call. Trimming took off 0 bases at V and 4 bases at J, with 7 bases between the two ends. Germline V gene data show CDR1 as SGDLS and CDR2 as YYNGEE. This CDR3 contains 13 residues. CDR3 nucleotides: TGTGCCAGCAGCGTAGCTAGGACCACTGAAGCTTTCTTT. This encodes CASSVARTTEAFF.

This clone has a count of ten or more. The chain links TRBV5-4 to TRBJ2-7, with D possibly being TRBD2 (6 bases). The CDR3 is 15 residues long. The V end lost 0 bases, the J end lost 2 bases, and 12 bases lay between the germline ends. From germline, CDR1 is SGHNT and CDR2 YYREEE (reference sequence). The CDR3 DNA reads as TGTGCCAGCAGCTTGGATAGCGGACTTACCTACGAGCAGTACTTC. Translating it yields CASSLDSGLTYEQYF.

The chain combines TRBV7-2 with TRBJ2-5; 7 bases are a match to TRBD1. Trimming at V came to 1 base and at J to 5 bases, leaving 7 bases not matched to a gene. Germline assignment: CDR1 SGHTA and CDR2 FQGNSA. The CDR3 extends over 15 amino acids. CDR3 loop: CASSLDGTAPETQYF. The CDR3 nucleotides are TGTGCCAGCAGCTTAGATGGGACAGCCCCCGAGACCCAGTACTTC.

The chain has TRBV5-5 and TRBJ1-5; D possibly corresponds to TRBD1 (6 bases). The CDR3 extends over 15 amino acids. Germline values: CDR1 SGHKS, CDR2 YYEKEE (reference sequence). V was trimmed by 3 bases and J by 3 bases, leaving 13 bases between them. Here the CDR3 DNA reads TGTGCCAGCAGCTCATGGACAGACGACAATCAGCCCCAGCATTTT. Protein: CASSSWTDDNQPQHF.